This TCR beta chain was recovered during a study of regulatory T cells in long-lasting Graves disease. About this clonotype itself: Its matching antigen is unknown.

The CDR3 is 14 residues long. CDR1 is MDHEN and CDR2 is SYDVKM in the germline V gene. Trimming stripped 3 bases from V and 2 bases from J, with 11 bases between. CDR3 regions were amplified by Arm-PCR using iRepertoire HTBI primers to build TCR beta libraries. TCRdb re-called the multiplex PCR reads through MiXCR, storing one row per CDR3 protein. The repertoire consists of some 500,000 distinct CDR3 sequences, with about 14% occurring once and the leading ten covering roughly 10%. Study observations and caveats: Persistent cases favored TRBV28, TRBJ1-2 and TRBJ2-5.

The time point denotes: newly diagnosed GD, antithyroid drugs for less than 3 months. RNA isolated from PBMCs was used to make the TCR library. This same sample was also part of a study on T cells in Graves' hyperthyroidism and ophthalmopathy. Per that paper: On the basis of clinical symptoms, serum thyroxine and TRAb, thyroid ultrasound and orbital computed tomography, diagnoses were made. The majority of expanded thyroid clonotypes above 0.001 also appeared in blood.

V usage is TRBV28 and J usage is TRBJ2-7; D might be TRBD1 (6 bases). The clonotype comes from a man aged 25-45 years with Graves disease. The material was peripheral blood mononuclear cells (PBMCs), obtained at new diagnosis, from a patient treated with antithyroid drugs. The CDR3, as DNA: TGTGCCAGCAGTTTGTGGGGGCCTCCCTACGAGCAGTACTTC. This codes for CASSLWGPPYEQYF.